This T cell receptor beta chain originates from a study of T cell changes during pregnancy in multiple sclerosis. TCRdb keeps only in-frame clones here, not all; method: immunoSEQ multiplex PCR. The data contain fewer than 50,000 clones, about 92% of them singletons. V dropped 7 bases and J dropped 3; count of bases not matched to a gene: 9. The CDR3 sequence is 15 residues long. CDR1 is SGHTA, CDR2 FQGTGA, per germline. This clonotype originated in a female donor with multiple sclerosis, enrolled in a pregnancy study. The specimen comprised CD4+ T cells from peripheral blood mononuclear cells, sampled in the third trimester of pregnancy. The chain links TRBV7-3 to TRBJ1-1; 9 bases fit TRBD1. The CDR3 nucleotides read TGTGCCAGCACACGGACAGGGGAATATGACACTGAAGCTTTCTTT. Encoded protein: CASTRTGEYDTEAFF.